Listed below are T cell receptor beta chains from one sample, sequenced in a study of blood T cell repertoires in COVID-19. TCRdb keeps only in-frame clones here, not all; method: immunoSEQ multiplex PCR. The sample has 250,000 to 300,000 clones, 80% to 85% seen once. The sequenced sample consisted of PBMCs or T cells enriched from blood (not recorded which). The origin of the receptors is a man aged 50-60 years who had recovered from COVID-19. CDR3s include the opening cysteine and the closing phenylalanine or tryptophan. A D gene is named only where the DNA matches it firmly. The size entry is marked missing in some rows and otherwise reads once, few, many or a size class.

.,16,once,TRBJ2-1,TRBV9,CASSAGGGRADNEQFF,TGTGCCAGCAGCGCCGGGGGCGGGAGAGCCGATAATGAGCAGTTCTTC
TRBD1,18,.,TRBJ2-2,TRBV7-9,CASRLRDSPFANTGELFF,TGTGCCAGCAGACTGAGGGACAGCCCATTCGCGAACACCGGGGAGCTGTTTTTT
TRBD2,18,.,TRBJ2-3,TRBV6-2/TRBV6-3,CASSRTRLAGEGSDTQYF,TGTGCCAGCAGCAGAACGAGACTAGCGGGAGAGGGCTCAGATACGCAGTATTTT
TRBD1,15,.,TRBJ1-4,TRBV5-1,CASSLQGVRGEKLFF,TGCGCCAGCAGCCTGCAGGGGGTACGAGGGGAAAAACTGTTTTTT
.,13,few,TRBJ1-5,TRBV6-5,CASKPGTNQPQHF,TGTGCCAGCAAACCGGGTACCAATCAGCCCCAGCATTTT
.,15,.,TRBJ1-2,TRBV14,CASSQDLEATYGYTF,TGTGCCAGCAGCCAAGATCTTGAAGCTACCTATGGCTACACCTTC
.,14,.,TRBJ1-4,TRBV19,CASSTGGRDEKLFF,TGTGCCAGTAGTACGGGGGGGAGGGATGAAAAACTGTTTTTT
.,13,.,TRBJ1-5,TRBV12-3/TRBV12-4,CATGGFSNQPQHF,TGTGCCACGGGAGGATTTAGCAATCAGCCCCAGCATTTT
.,14,.,TRBJ1-5,TRBV6-6,CASSYSDLNQPQHF,TGTGCCAGCAGTTACTCGGACTTAAATCAGCCCCAGCATTTT
TRBD1,14,few,TRBJ1-4,TRBV11-3,CASREDRGVEKLFF,TGTGCCAGCAGAGAGGACAGGGGAGTTGAAAAACTGTTTTTT
.,11,.,TRBJ1-2,TRBV20-1,CSARVLMGYTF,TGCAGTGCTAGAGTTCTTATGGGCTACACCTTC
TRBD1,15,.,TRBJ2-3,TRBV7-3,CASSLSNRGTDTQYF,TGTGCCAGCAGCTTAAGCAACAGGGGGACAGATACGCAGTATTTT
.,12,once,TRBJ1-2,TRBV19,CASSILRGGYTF,TGTGCCAGTAGTATTTTGAGAGGTGGCTACACCTTC
.,14,.,TRBJ1-1,TRBV27,CASNVQGPNTEAFF,TGTGCCAGCAATGTCCAGGGGCCGAACACTGAAGCTTTCTTT
.,14,.,TRBJ1-5,TRBV3-1/TRBV3-2,CASSQARGVQPQHF,TGTGCCAGCAGCCAGGCACGCGGGGTACAGCCCCAGCATTTT
TRBD1,13,.,TRBJ1-5,TRBV27,CASSSTGNQPQHF,TGTGCCAGCAGTTCGACAGGGAATCAGCCCCAGCATTTT